This entry lists 11 T cell receptor beta chains sequenced from one sample in a study of T cell repertoires in cytomegalovirus infection. These receptors' antigens are unknown. From the reads, TCRdb called clonotypes with MiXCR, one entry per CDR3 protein. The sample yields around 230,000 distinct CDR3 sequences, 35% to 40% seen once. Sequences were derived from CD8+ T cells from cultured PBMCs, sampled from culture after CMV antigen stimulation. These receptors were obtained from a human donor in good health (CMV status not recorded). Some clones in this sample may be carry-over from other donors' samples.

The sample holds a few counts of this clonotype. The rearrangement links TRBV2 to TRBJ2-2, with TRBD2 as a possible D gene (6 bases). CDR1 is SNHLY, CDR2 FYNNEI, per germline. Trimming took off 3 bases at V and 6 bases at J, with 17 bases between the two ends. The CDR3 is made up of 16 amino acids. The CDR3 coding sequence is TGTGCCAGCAGTGAGACAGCGGGCTACCAGCCCGGGGAGCTGTTTTTT. The encoded protein is CASSETAGYQPGELFF. The full variable domain, in which reference TRBV2 and TRBJ2-2 provide the parts outside the CDR3, is EPEVTQTPSHQVTQMGQEVILRCVPISNHLYFYWYRQILGQKVEFLVSFYNNEISEKSEIFDDQFSVERPDGSNFTLKIRSTKLEDSAMYFCASSETAGYQPGELFFGEGSRLTVL.

The chain couples TRBV19 to TRBJ2-2; 8 bases agree with TRBD1. V lost 6 bases and J lost 1; bases outside the gene matches: 10. The germline gives CDR1 LNHDA, CDR2 SQIVND (reference sequence). This CDR3 is built from 17 residues. Here the CDR3 reads CASSGQGPSRNTGELFF. The CDR3 bases are TGTGCCAGTAGCGGACAGGGCCCCAGCCGGAACACCGGGGAGCTGTTTTTT.

This CDR3 reads CASSSNRGRAHEQYF. The CDR3, as DNA: TGTGCCAGCAGCTCGAACAGGGGGCGAGCCCACGAGCAGTACTTC. This chain links TRBV7-9 with TRBJ2-7; 9 nucleotides agree with TRBD1. Germline values: CDR1 SEHNR, CDR2 FQNEAQ (reference sequence). The CDR3 length is 15 residues. Trimming at V came to 4 bases and at J to 5 bases, leaving 9 bases not matched to a gene.

A few counts support this clonotype. The chain couples TRBV4-1 to TRBJ2-7, with TRBD1 matching 9 bases. V lost 5 bases, J lost 6 bases, and 11 bases stayed unmatched. Germline values: CDR1 MGHRA, CDR2 YSYEKL. The CDR3 extends over 15 amino acids. In nucleotides, the CDR3 is TGCGCCAGCAGCATATCGGACAGGGGTATCGGCGAGCAGTACTTC. Translated: CASSISDRGIGEQYF.

This clonotype was recorded once. The chain links TRBV7-9 to TRBJ2-1, with 8 bases lining up with TRBD2. V gave up 3 bases and J gave up 0 bases; unmatched junction bases: 10. CDR3 length: 18 amino acids. Germline assignment: CDR1 SEHNR and CDR2 FQNEAQ (reference sequence). CDR3 bases: TGTGCCAGCAGCTTCCCCATCCTCGGGGGGGCCTCCTACAATGAGCAGTTCTTC. Translated, it gives CASSFPILGGASYNEQFF.

This sequence joins TRBV28 and TRBJ1-2; a possible D gene is TRBD1 (5 bases). CDR3 length: 13 residues. V dropped 4 bases and J dropped 5 bases, with 11 bases sitting between them. From germline, CDR1 is MDHEN and CDR2 SYDVKM. The CDR3 DNA is TGTGCCAGCAGTTCGACAGATTTTTATGGCTACACCTTC. Its translation: CASSSTDFYGYTF.

The chain joins TRBV7-2 to TRBJ1-1, with a possible D match to TRBD1 (6 bases). Per germline, CDR1 SGHTA and CDR2 FQGNSA. V lost 5 bases and J 4 bases, leaving 11 bases between the germline ends. This CDR3 region has 13 residues. The CDR3 coding sequence is TGTGCCAGCAGCCGGGGGCGACGCACTGAAGCTTTCTTT. Translation: CASSRGRRTEAFF. The whole variable domain, remainder taken from reference TRBV7-2 and TRBJ1-1, is GAGVSQSPSNKVTEKGKDVELRCDPISGHTALYWYRQSLGQGLEFLIYFQGNSAPDKSGLPSDRFSAERTGGSVSTLTIQRTQQEDSAVYLCASSRGRRTEAFFGQGTRLTVV.

As concerns this clonotype: Germline and junction disagree at one end, which may indicate a read error. The rearrangement uses TRBV5-6 and TRBJ1-5; 7 bases line up with TRBD1. Germline loops: CDR1 SGHDT, CDR2 YYEEEE. The CDR3 consists of 15 residues. The CDR3, as DNA: TGTGCCACCAGCTTGCGACAGGGCCGCAATCAGCCCCAGCATTTT. This gives the protein CATSLRQGRNQPQHF.

The chain combines TRBV7-3 with TRBJ2-1; 7 positions agree with TRBD2. Germline assignment: CDR1 SGHTA and CDR2 FQGTGA. J gave up 6 bases and V 4 bases, and 12 bases lay outside the gene matches. The CDR3 runs to 16 residues. The CDR3 sequence: CASSYRAGPPANEQFF. CDR3 nucleotides: TGTGCCAGCAGCTACCGAGCGGGACCGCCAGCCAATGAGCAGTTCTTC. The full variable domain, completed using reference TRBV7-3 and TRBJ2-1, is GAGVSQTPSNKVTEKGKYVELRCDPISGHTALYWYRQSLGQGPEFLIYFQGTGAADDSGLPNDRFFAVRPEGSVSTLKIQRTERGDSAVYLCASSYRAGPPANEQFFGPGTRLTVL.

The chain is built from TRBV24-1 and TRBJ2-3, with 11 positions matching TRBD2. Per the germline V gene, CDR1 is KGHDR and CDR2 is SFDVKD. The CDR3 length is 16 residues. V lost 5 bases and J lost 0; bases outside the gene matches: 3. CDR3 sequence (DNA): TGTGCCACCAGTGCCGGGACTAGCGGTAGCACAGATACGCAGTATTTT. Protein sequence: CATSAGTSGSTDTQYF.

The chain couples TRBV7-3 to TRBJ2-3, with 9 bases fitting TRBD2. The germline gives CDR1 SGHTA, CDR2 FQGTGA. The CDR3 loop spans 16 amino acids. Germline trimming cut 2 bases from V and 2 bases from J; bases unmatched to any gene: 5. In DNA form, the CDR3 reads TGTGCCAGCAGCTTATCTAGCGGGGCGCACACAGATACGCAGTATTTT. This encodes CASSLSSGAHTDTQYF.